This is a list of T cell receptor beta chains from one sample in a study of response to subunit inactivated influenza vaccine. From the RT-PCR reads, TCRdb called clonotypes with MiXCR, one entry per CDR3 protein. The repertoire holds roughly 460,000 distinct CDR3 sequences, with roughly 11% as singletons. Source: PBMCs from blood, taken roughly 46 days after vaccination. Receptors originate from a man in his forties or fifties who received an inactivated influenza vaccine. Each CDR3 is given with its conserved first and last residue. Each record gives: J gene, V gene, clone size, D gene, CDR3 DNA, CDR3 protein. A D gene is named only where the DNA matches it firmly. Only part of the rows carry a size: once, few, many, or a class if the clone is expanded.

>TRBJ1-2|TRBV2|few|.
TGTGCCAGCAGTGTTGACTCATACTATGGCTACACCTTC
CASSVDSYYGYTF
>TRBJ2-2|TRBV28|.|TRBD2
TGTGCCAGCGGGCTAGCGGGCCCCTTGGGGAGCACCGGGGAGCTGTTTTTT
CASGLAGPLGSTGELFF
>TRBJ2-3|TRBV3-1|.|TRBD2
TGTGCCAGCAGCCAGACTAGCGGGGGGGCAGTCGATACGCAGTATTTT
CASSQTSGGAVDTQYF
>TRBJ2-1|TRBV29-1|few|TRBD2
TGCAGCGTACCGACTAGCGGGACTGGGCAGTTCTTC
CSVPTSGTGQFF
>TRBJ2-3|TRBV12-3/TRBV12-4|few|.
TGTGCCAGCAGTTTTAGACCGGAAGGGGTAACAGATACGCAGTATTTT
CASSFRPEGVTDTQYF
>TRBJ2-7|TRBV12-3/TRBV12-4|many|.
TGTGCCAGCAGTAGGGGGATTAGCTCCTACGAGCAGTACTTC
CASSRGISSYEQYF
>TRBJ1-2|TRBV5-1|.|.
TGCGCCAGCAGCTTGGTCTCGGTGCTCTATGGCTACACCTTC
CASSLVSVLYGYTF
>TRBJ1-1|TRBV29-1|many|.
TGCAGCGTTGGCGCAGGAAATGAAGCTTTCTTT
CSVGAGNEAFF
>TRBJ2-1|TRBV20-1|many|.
TGCAGTGCCCCTTCCGGGATGGGGTACAATGAGCAGTTCTTC
CSAPSGMGYNEQFF
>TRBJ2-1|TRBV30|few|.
TGTGCCTGGAGTGCCCCACCGGGACGGAAAAATGAGCAGTTCTTC
CAWSAPPGRKNEQFF
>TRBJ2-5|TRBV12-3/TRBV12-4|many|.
TGTGCCAGCAGTACAACAGACACCGGGGAGACCCAGTACTTC
CASSTTDTGETQYF
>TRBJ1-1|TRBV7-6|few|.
TGTGCCAGCAGCTCAATACCTGGGGTTACTGAAGCTTTCTTT
CASSSIPGVTEAFF
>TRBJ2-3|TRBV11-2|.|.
TGTGCCAGCAGTTGGAATCGAGGGGCGCAGTATTTT
CASSWNRGAQYF
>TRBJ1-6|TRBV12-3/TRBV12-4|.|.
TGTGCCAGCAGTTTCGGCTATGTGGGGTCACCCCTCCACTTT
CASSFGYVGSPLHF
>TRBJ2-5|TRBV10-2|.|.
TGCGCCAGCACCAGAAGGCAGGGGCCCCAAGAGACCCAGTACTTC
CASTRRQGPQETQYF
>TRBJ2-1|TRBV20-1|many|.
TGCAGTGCTAGGGGGCCGGGGGACGAGCAGTTCTTC
CSARGPGDEQFF
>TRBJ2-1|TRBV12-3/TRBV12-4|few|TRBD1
TGTGCCAGCAGTCTGGACAGGGGATTCTTCAATGAGCAGTTCTTC
CASSLDRGFFNEQFF
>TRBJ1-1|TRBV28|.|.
TGTGCCAGCAGTTTAGTTAGGGGAGTTACTGAAGCTTTCTTT
CASSLVRGVTEAFF
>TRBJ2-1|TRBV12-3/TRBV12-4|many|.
TGTGCCAGCAGGGACAGTAACAATGAGCAGTTCTTC
CASRDSNNEQFF
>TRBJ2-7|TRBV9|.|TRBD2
TGTGCCAGCAGCGTTCTGCCTAGCGGGCCCTACGAGCAGTACTTC
CASSVLPSGPYEQYF
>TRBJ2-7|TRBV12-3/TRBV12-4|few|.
TGTGCCAGCAGGTTAGAGGACTGGTCCTCCTACGAGCAGTACTTC
CASRLEDWSSYEQYF
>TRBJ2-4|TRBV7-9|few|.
TGTGCCAGCAGCTCCGTACAGGGGCGGGGAAACATTCAGTACTTC
CASSSVQGRGNIQYF
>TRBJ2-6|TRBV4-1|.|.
TGCGCCAGCAGCCCATATGGACAGACTGGGGCCAACGTCCTGACTTTC
CASSPYGQTGANVLTF
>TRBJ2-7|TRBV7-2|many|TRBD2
TGTGCCAGCAGCTTCTTAGGGACTAGGATTTCCTACGAGCAGTACTTC
CASSFLGTRISYEQYF
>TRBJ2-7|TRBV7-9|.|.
TGTGCAATTGCCGGGCAGGGCGACTACGAGCAGTACTTC
CAIAGQGDYEQYF
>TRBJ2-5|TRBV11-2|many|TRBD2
TGTGCCAGCAGCTTAGGATCAGGACTAGCGGGAGGATACCAAGAGACCCAGTACTTC
CASSLGSGLAGGYQETQYF
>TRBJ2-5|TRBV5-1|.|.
TGCGCCAGCAGCTCCCAGGGCCCGTTCTTTGAAGCGGAGACCCAGTACTTC
CASSSQGPFFEAETQYF
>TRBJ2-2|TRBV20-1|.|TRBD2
TGCAGTGCTCCCATGATACTAGCGGAAGGGGGGACCGGGGAGCTGTTTTTT
CSAPMILAEGGTGELFF
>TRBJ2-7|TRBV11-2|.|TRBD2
TGTGCCAGCAGCTTAGTGGGTAGCGGGAGCCTTAACTCCTACGAGCAGTACTTC
CASSLVGSGSLNSYEQYF
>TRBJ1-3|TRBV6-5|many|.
TGTGCCAGCAGTTACCGCCTTTCAACTGGAAACACCATATATTTT
CASSYRLSTGNTIYF
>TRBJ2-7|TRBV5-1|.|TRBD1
TGCGCCAGCAGCTTGGGATCGGGACAGGGGGACTACGAGCAGTACTTC
CASSLGSGQGDYEQYF
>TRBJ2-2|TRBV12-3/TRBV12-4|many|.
TGTGCCAGCAGTTTTGAGATACCGAACACCGGGGAGCTGTTTTTT
CASSFEIPNTGELFF
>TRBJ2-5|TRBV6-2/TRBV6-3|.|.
TGTGCCAGCAGTTACTCGACCCGGGGCGAAAAACAAGAGACCCAGTACTTC
CASSYSTRGEKQETQYF
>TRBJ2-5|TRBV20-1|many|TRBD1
TGCAGTGCGTACAGGACAGGGGATGGAGAGACCCAGTACTTC
CSAYRTGDGETQYF
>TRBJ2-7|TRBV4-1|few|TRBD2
TGCGCCAGCAGCCAAGGAATGCGGGGGGCCAGAATGGAGCAGTACTTC
CASSQGMRGARMEQYF
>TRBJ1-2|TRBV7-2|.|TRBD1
TGTGCCAGCAGCTTTACGGGACAGGGGGGTGACGGCTACACCTTC
CASSFTGQGGDGYTF
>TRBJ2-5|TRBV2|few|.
TGTGCCAGCAGAGTAGAGGGGGGGCCCCAAGAGACCCAGTACTTC
CASRVEGGPQETQYF
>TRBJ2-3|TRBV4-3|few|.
TGCGCCAGCAGCCAAGATCGTCCAGATACGCAGTATTTT
CASSQDRPDTQYF
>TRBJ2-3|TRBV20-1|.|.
TGCAGTGCTAGAGGAGGCTATCCTAGAGGAACAGATACGCAGTATTTT
CSARGGYPRGTDTQYF
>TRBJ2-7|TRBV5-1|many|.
TGCGCCAGCAGCGCAGCCGGGTCCTACGAGCAGTACTTC
CASSAAGSYEQYF
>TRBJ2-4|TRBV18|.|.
TGTGCCAGCTCACCACGCCAGGCAGGGACAGCCAAAAACATTCAGTACTTC
CASSPRQAGTAKNIQYF
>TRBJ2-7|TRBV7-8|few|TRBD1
TGTGCCAGCAGCTTAGCCCGGGACAGGGGGCTAATAGGTTACGAGCAGTACTTC
CASSLARDRGLIGYEQYF
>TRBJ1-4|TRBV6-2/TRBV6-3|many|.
TGTGCCAGCAGTTCCCTTAATGAAAAACTGTTTTTT
CASSSLNEKLFF
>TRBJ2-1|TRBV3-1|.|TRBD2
TGTGCCAGCAGCCAAGATCCAGCGGGAGTATACAATGAGCAGTTCTTC
CASSQDPAGVYNEQFF
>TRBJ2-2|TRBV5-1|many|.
TGCGCCAGCAGCTTGGGCCATGGTAACACCGGGGAGCTGTTTTTT
CASSLGHGNTGELFF
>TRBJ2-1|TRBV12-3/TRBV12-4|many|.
TGTGCCAGCATTCCGTGGTCAGGTGATGAGCAGTTCTTC
CASIPWSGDEQFF
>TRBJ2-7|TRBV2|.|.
TGTGCCAGCCGGAAGCCAGGAGCGACCTACGAGCAGTACTTC
CASRKPGATYEQYF
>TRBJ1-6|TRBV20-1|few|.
TGTGTCGGGGGACACACCTCCTATAATTCACCCCTCCACTTT
CVGGHTSYNSPLHF
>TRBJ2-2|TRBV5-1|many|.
TGCGCCAGCAGCAACCCCCCGTCCGGGAGCGGTACCGGGGAGCTGTTTTTT
CASSNPPSGSGTGELFF
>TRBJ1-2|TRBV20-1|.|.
TGCAGTGCCAGACACCCTAGACTGGTGAACTATGGCTACACCTTC
CSARHPRLVNYGYTF
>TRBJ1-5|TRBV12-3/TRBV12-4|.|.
TGTGCCAGCAGTTTTTCCATGAACCAGCCCCAGCATTTT
CASSFSMNQPQHF
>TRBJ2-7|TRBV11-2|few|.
TGTGCCAGCAGCTCCTTCGGTTCCCCCGGGACCGCTGACTACGAGCAGTACTTC
CASSSFGSPGTADYEQYF